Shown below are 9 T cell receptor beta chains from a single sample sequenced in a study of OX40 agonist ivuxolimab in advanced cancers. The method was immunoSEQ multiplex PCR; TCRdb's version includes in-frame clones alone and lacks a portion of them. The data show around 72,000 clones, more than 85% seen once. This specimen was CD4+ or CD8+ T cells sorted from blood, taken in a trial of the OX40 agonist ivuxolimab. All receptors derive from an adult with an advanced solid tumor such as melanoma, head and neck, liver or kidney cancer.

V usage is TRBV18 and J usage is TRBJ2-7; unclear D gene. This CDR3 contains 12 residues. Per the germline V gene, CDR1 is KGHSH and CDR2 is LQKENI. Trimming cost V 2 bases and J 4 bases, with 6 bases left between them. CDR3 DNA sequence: TGTGCCAGCTCACCATTCACGTACGAGCAGTACTTC. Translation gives CASSPFTYEQYF.

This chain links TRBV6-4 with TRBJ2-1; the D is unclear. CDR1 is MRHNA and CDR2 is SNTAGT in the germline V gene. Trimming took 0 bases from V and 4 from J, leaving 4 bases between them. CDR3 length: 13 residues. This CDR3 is CASSDSTYNEQFF. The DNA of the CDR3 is TGTGCCAGCAGTGACTCGACGTACAATGAGCAGTTCTTC.

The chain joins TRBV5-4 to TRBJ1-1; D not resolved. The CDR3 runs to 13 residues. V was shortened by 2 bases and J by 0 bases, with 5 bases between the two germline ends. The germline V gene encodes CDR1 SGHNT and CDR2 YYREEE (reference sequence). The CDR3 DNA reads TGTGCCAGCAGCTTAGGGCTGAACACTGAAGCTTTCTTT. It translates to CASSLGLNTEAFF.

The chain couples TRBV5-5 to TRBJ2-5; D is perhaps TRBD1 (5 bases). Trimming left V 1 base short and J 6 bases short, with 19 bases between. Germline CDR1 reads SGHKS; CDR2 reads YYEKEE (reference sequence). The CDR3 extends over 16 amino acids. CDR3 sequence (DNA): TGTGCCAGCAGCTTGTTGTCAGGGATCGTTGGTCAGACCCAGTACTTC. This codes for CASSLLSGIVGQTQYF.

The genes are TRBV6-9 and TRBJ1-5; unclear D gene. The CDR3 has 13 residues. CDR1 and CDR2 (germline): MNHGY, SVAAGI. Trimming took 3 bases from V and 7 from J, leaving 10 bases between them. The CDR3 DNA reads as TGTGCCAGCAGTTACGCGGAGAGACAGCCCCAGCATTTT. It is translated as CASSYAERQPQHF.

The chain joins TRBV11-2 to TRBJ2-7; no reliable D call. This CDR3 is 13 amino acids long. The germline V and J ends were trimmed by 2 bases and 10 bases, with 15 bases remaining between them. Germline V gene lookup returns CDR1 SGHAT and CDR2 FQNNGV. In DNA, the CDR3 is TGTGCCAGCAGCTTAACTCGGCAGGCCCTTCAGTACTTC. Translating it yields CASSLTRQALQYF.

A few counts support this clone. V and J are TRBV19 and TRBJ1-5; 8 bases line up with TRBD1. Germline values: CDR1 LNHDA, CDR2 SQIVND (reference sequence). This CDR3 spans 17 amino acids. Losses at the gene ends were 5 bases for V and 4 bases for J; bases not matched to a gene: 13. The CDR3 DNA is TGTGCCAGTAGTGACTGGACAGGGACAATTGGGAATCAGCCCCAGCATTTT. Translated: CASSDWTGTIGNQPQHF.

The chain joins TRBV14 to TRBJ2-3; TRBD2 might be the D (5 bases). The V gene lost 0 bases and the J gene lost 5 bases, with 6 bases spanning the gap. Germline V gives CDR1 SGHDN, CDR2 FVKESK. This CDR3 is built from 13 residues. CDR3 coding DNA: TGTGCCAGCAGCCAAGATCGGGGAGATACGCAGTATTTT. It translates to CASSQDRGDTQYF.

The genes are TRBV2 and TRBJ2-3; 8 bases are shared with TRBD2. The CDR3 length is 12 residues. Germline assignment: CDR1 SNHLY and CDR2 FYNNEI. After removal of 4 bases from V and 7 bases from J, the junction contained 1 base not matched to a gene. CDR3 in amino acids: CASSGTSNTQYF. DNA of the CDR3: TGTGCCAGCAGTGGGACTAGCAATACGCAGTATTTT.